The 7 T cell receptor beta chains below all came from one sample that was sequenced in a study of blood T cell repertoires in COVID-19. The repertoire was sequenced with immunoSEQ multiplex PCR; TCRdb's copy has only in-frame clones and lacks some. Here the sample spans 97,000 or so clones, 80% to 95% being singletons. Sequencing input: peripheral blood. The receptors were gathered from a woman aged 45-60 years with COVID-19, enrolled during active disease.

V and J are TRBV7-6 and TRBJ2-1; 9 bases map to TRBD1. The ends lost 3 bases at V and 4 bases at J; junction bases unmatched: 7. The CDR3 is 16 residues long. The germline gives CDR1 SGHVS, CDR2 FNYEAQ. CDR3 in DNA: TGTGCCAGCAGCTTCTCCGGGACAGGGTTTTACAATGAGCAGTTCTTC. This encodes CASSFSGTGFYNEQFF.

This clone came up a few times. In nucleotides, the CDR3 is TGTGCCAGCAGCTTAAGGACAGGGCCCTACAATGAGCAGTTCTTC. It specifies CASSLRTGPYNEQFF. This rearrangement joins TRBV7-3 to TRBJ2-1; TRBD1 agrees at 8 bases. Losses at the gene ends were 1 base for V and 2 bases for J; bases not matched to a gene: 1. From germline, CDR1 is SGHTA and CDR2 FQGTGA. The CDR3 has 15 residues.

The V call is TRBV13, the J call TRBJ2-3; D is tentatively TRBD1 or TRBD2 (7 bases each). This CDR3 is 15 amino acids long. Germline CDR1 PRHDT, CDR2 FYEKMQ (reference sequence). Trimming left V 10 bases short and J 2 bases short, with 19 bases between. CDR3 DNA: TGTGCCATCAGGGGGGGTTTGTCGGCCACAGATACGCAGTATTTT. Translation: CAIRGGLSATDTQYF.

CDR3 in amino acids: CASSPGQGRQPQHF. CDR3 nucleotide sequence: TGTGCCAGCAGTCCCGGACAGGGTAGGCAGCCCCAGCATTTT. The rearrangement links TRBV28 to TRBJ1-5; 8 nucleotides line up with TRBD1. The germline V gene has CDR1 MDHEN and CDR2 SYDVKM. The CDR3 has 14 amino acids. The ends lost 5 bases at V and 7 bases at J; junction bases unmatched: 7.

This clone was picked up a small number of times. The chain links TRBV5-1 to TRBJ1-3; tentative D call: TRBD1 (5 bases). The CDR3 is 17 amino acids. The V and J ends lost 4 bases and 0 bases respectively, with 17 bases between them. CDR1 SGHRS and CDR2 YFSETQ come from the germline V gene. The CDR3 reads CASSGNRDSISGNTIYF. DNA of the CDR3: TGCGCCAGCAGCGGAAACCGGGACTCTATCTCTGGAAACACCATATATTTT.

V and J are TRBV19 and TRBJ1-1, with a tentative D call TRBD1 (6 bases). With 6 bases removed from V and 0 bases from J, the gap between germline ends came to 8 bases. The germline V gene has CDR1 LNHDA and CDR2 SQIVND (reference sequence). This CDR3 has 13 amino acids. Here the CDR3 DNA reads TGTGCCAGTAGACAGGGATTGAACACTGAAGCTTTCTTT. This translates into CASRQGLNTEAFF.

This chain connects TRBV19 to TRBJ1-1, with a tentative D call TRBD1 (6 bases). Between the trimmed V and J ends, which lost 6 bases and 0 bases, there was a span of 11 bases. This CDR3 comprises 14 residues. CDR1 and CDR2 (germline): LNHDA, SQIVND (reference sequence). The DNA for the CDR3 is TGTGCCAGTAGCCTACAGGGTATGAACACTGAAGCTTTCTTT. It specifies CASSLQGMNTEAFF.